This paragraph reports one TCR beta chain. This specimen belongs to a study of blood T cell repertoires in COVID-19. Study context: Samples representing acute and convalescent COVID-19 were sourced from the United States, Italy and Spain. Nucleic acid was either cDNA or gDNA, and it came from T cells, B-cell-depleted T cells, or PBMCs.

Trimming pared 2 bases from V and 3 bases from J, leaving 16 bases between. CDR3 length: 16 amino acids. Looked up from germline, CDR1 is MNHEY and CDR2 is SMNVEV (reference sequence). Profiled with immunoSEQ multiplex PCR; TCRdb holds only in-frame clones, not every one. This table holds around 59,000 clones, 81% found once. The chain has TRBV27 and TRBJ1-2; no reliable D call. This clonotype originated in a woman older than 75 with active or convalescent COVID-19. Source material: peripheral blood. The DNA for the CDR3 is TGTGCCAGCAGTTTACCTCGAGGGAGGGCCGACTATGGCTACACCTTC. Translated: CASSLPRGRADYGYTF.